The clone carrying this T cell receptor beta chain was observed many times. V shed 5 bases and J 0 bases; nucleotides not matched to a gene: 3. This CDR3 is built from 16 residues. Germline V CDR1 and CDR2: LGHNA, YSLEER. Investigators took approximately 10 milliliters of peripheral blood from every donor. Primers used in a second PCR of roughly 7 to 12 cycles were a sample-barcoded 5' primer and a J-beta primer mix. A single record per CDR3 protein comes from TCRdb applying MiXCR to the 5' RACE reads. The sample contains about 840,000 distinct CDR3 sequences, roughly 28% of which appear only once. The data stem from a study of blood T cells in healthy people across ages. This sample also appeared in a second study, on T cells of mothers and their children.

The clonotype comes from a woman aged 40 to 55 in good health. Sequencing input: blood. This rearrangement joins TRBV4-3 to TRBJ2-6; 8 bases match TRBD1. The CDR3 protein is CASSGTGSSGANVLTF. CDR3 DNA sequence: TGCGCCAGCAGCGGGACAGGTAGCTCTGGGGCCAACGTCCTGACTTTC.